This TCR beta chain was sequenced for a study of high-grade serous ovarian cancer treatment subgroups. This clone was detected once. The tumor samples were collected prior to definitive surgery or chemotherapy. Libraries were prepared by immunoSEQ multiplex PCR; TCRdb keeps only in-frame clonotypes and omits some of them. Seen here are 12,000 to 15,000 clones, around 85% observed once, and the top ten hold 6% to 7%. The CDR3 has 14 amino acids. Deletions cut 0 bases from V and 4 bases from J, with 11 bases between. Germline V gene data show CDR1 as SGDLS and CDR2 as YYNGEE. The sequencing input was tumor tissue. The chain combines TRBV9 with TRBJ2-7; D call uncertain. The sequence derives from a human donor with high-grade serous ovarian cancer. The CDR3 DNA reads TGTGCCAGCAGCGTAGATGGCAGAGTGTACGAGCAGTACTTC. Its protein product is CASSVDGRVYEQYF.